This T cell receptor (beta chain) was sequenced during a study of Ad26.COV2.S vaccination and SARS-CoV-2 variants. Study-level background: Participants got Ad26.COV2.S intramuscularly, once or twice 56 days apart.

The treatment is: roughly 18 received Ad26.COV2.S at low or high dose, single or two shots; roughly five received placebo; per-sample allocation not given. The samples date from day 63 after the first vaccine or placebo injection. Sequencing used immunoSEQ multiplex PCR; TCRdb keeps in-frame clones, though not all of them. The sample has some 390,000 clones, about 88% seen once. The CDR3 sequence is 14 residues long. The V and J ends lost 6 bases and 3 bases, in that order; junction bases with no gene match: 4. The germline V gene encodes CDR1 SGHRS and CDR2 YFSETQ. The source was peripheral blood, collected in a trial of Ad26.COV2.S vaccine versus placebo. The chain carries TRBV5-1 and TRBJ2-3, with 10 positions matching TRBD1. This receptor was identified in a person between 18 and 65 years old who received the Ad26.COV2.S COVID-19 vaccine or a placebo. This CDR3 is CASTRDRGTDTQYF. The CDR3 DNA follows: TGCGCCAGCACCCGGGACAGGGGTACAGATACGCAGTATTTT.